This is a list of T cell receptor beta chains from one sample in a study of cytomegalovirus exposure and HLA in healthy donors. Assay: immunoSEQ multiplex PCR; the TCRdb copy retains only in-frame clones and omits some. The profile shows around 220,000 clones, approximately 88% of them singletons. The material sequenced was PBMCs. All receptors come from a young woman in good health and CMV-seropositive. Each CDR3 is given without its conserved first and last residue. Fields, in order: J gene, clone size, V gene, CDR3 protein. Where a row states a size, it is once, few, many or the class of an expanded clone; other rows omit it.

J: TRBJ2-3; size: NA; V: TRBV5-1; CDR3: ASSFGQGIDTQY
J: TRBJ1-2; size: NA; V: TRBV5-4; CDR3: ASSLQGSDGYT
J: TRBJ2-7; size: NA; V: TRBV19; CDR3: ASSTGGSYEQY
J: TRBJ1-4; size: NA; V: TRBV30; CDR3: ASPGQGNEKLF
J: TRBJ2-5; size: NA; V: TRBV5-4; CDR3: ASSLRIQETQY
J: TRBJ1-3; size: NA; V: TRBV6-5; CDR3: ASSYGTPSSGNTIY
J: TRBJ2-1; size: NA; V: TRBV6-5; CDR3: ASRASGANNEQF
J: TRBJ1-4; size: once; V: TRBV5-6; CDR3: ASSFSESGYEKLF
J: TRBJ2-7; size: NA; V: TRBV9; CDR3: ASSGDSGRPYEQY
J: TRBJ2-1; size: NA; V: TRBV10-3; CDR3: AIKGTPSDEQF
J: TRBJ2-1; size: NA; V: TRBV29-1; CDR3: SGGTYFPNEQF
J: TRBJ2-4; size: NA; V: TRBV28; CDR3: ASSPSRENIQY
J: TRBJ1-5; size: few; V: TRBV19; CDR3: ASNKGAESNQPQH
J: TRBJ2-1; size: NA; V: TRBV9; CDR3: ASSWGEYNEQF
J: TRBJ2-7; size: NA; V: TRBV7-6; CDR3: ASSIGGSSYEQY
J: TRBJ2-6; size: NA; V: TRBV19; CDR3: ASRAQISGANVLT
J: TRBJ2-6; size: NA; V: TRBV2; CDR3: ASSDFSGANVLT
J: TRBJ2-3; size: NA; V: TRBV2; CDR3: ASDSLGDTQY
J: TRBJ1-3; size: NA; V: TRBV5-1; CDR3: ASSLGQGGNTIY
J: TRBJ1-2; size: few; V: TRBV30; CDR3: AGTQPGTGEGYT
J: TRBJ2-4; size: NA; V: TRBV28; CDR3: ASSLIGSSKNIQY
J: TRBJ2-7; size: NA; V: TRBV28; CDR3: ASSWREAREQY
J: TRBJ2-7; size: NA; V: TRBV7-9; CDR3: ASSVISGYEQY
J: TRBJ1-1; size: NA; V: TRBV28; CDR3: ASSVGGAPPEAF
J: TRBJ2-1; size: NA; V: TRBV4-1; CDR3: ASSQDRGSGYEQF
J: TRBJ2-7; size: few; V: TRBV27; CDR3: ASHRGGGLADSYEQY
J: TRBJ2-7; size: NA; V: TRBV6-5; CDR3: ASRDRVYEQY
J: TRBJ2-7; size: NA; V: TRBV30; CDR3: AWRSTSSYEQY
J: TRBJ1-1; size: NA; V: TRBV19; CDR3: ASKGQENTEAF
J: TRBJ2-7; size: NA; V: TRBV6-5; CDR3: ASSLGRLDEQY
J: TRBJ2-2; size: few; V: TRBV27; CDR3: ASSLKNTGELF
J: TRBJ2-7; size: NA; V: TRBV15; CDR3: ATSISGGSYEQY
J: TRBJ2-2; size: NA; V: TRBV6-1; CDR3: ASASSRENTGELF
J: TRBJ1-4; size: NA; V: TRBV7-2; CDR3: ASSRTTNEKLF
J: TRBJ2-5; size: few; V: TRBV29-1; CDR3: SAVLAFETQY
J: TRBJ2-1; size: NA; V: TRBV5-1; CDR3: ASSLGLAGNIYEQF
J: TRBJ1-3; size: NA; V: TRBV6-5; CDR3: ASSYLGGNTIY
J: TRBJ2-5; size: NA; V: TRBV10-3; CDR3: AISDLGKETQY
J: TRBJ1-1; size: NA; V: TRBV4-2; CDR3: ASSQEGGQGLWNTEAF
J: TRBJ2-7; size: few; V: TRBV27; CDR3: ASSPGQRPNEQY
J: TRBJ1-2; size: NA; V: TRBV6-1; CDR3: ASNNKQMGRYGYT
J: TRBJ2-3; size: NA; V: TRBV5-6; CDR3: ASSSRTAPDTQY
J: TRBJ1-5; size: few; V: TRBV4-2; CDR3: ASSQAASGQPQH
J: TRBJ2-7; size: few; V: TRBV6-6; CDR3: ASTKDRVTFEQY
J: TRBJ2-3; size: NA; V: TRBV29-1; CDR3: SVVASTDTQY
J: TRBJ2-3; size: NA; V: TRBV2; CDR3: ASFETSPDTQY
J: TRBJ2-7; size: once; V: TRBV13; CDR3: ASSFVDRDEQY
J: TRBJ2-7; size: NA; V: TRBV6-4; CDR3: ASSESGTHEQY
J: TRBJ2-2; size: NA; V: TRBV30; CDR3: AGLFGGTGGTGELF
J: TRBJ1-1; size: NA; V: TRBV6-6; CDR3: ASSYSSLAITEAF
J: TRBJ1-2; size: NA; V: TRBV5-1; CDR3: ASSLAAPGNIHGYT
J: TRBJ2-7; size: NA; V: TRBV5-8; CDR3: ASRAVGTGYEQY
J: TRBJ2-3; size: once; V: TRBV30; CDR3: AWSRDGDTQY
J: TRBJ2-2; size: NA; V: TRBV6-1; CDR3: ASRGTGELF
J: TRBJ2-1; size: NA; V: TRBV2; CDR3: ASTLGHSNEQF
J: TRBJ2-5; size: NA; V: TRBV9; CDR3: ASSVAKAAQETQY
J: TRBJ2-7; size: NA; V: TRBV6-1; CDR3: ASSEDTTYEQY
J: TRBJ2-1; size: few; V: TRBV18; CDR3: ASSPKSTGANEQF
J: TRBJ2-7; size: NA; V: TRBV10-3; CDR3: AIRGQSREQY